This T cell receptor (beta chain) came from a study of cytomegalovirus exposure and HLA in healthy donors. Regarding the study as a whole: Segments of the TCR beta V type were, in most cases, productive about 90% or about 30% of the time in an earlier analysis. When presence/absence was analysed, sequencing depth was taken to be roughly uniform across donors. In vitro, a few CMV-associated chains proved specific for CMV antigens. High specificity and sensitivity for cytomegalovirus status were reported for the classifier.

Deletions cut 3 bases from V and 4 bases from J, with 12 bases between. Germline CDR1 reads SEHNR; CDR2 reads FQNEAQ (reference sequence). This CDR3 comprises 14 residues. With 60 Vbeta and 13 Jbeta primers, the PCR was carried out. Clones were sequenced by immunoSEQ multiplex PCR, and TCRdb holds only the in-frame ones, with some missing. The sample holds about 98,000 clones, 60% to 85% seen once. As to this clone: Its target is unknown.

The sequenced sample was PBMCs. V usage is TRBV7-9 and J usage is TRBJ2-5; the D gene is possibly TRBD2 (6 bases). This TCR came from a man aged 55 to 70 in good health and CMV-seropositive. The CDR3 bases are TGTGCCAGCAGCTTTCGCGCGGGGCTAGAGACCCAGTACTTC. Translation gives CASSFRAGLETQYF.